This TCR beta chain was profiled in a study of T-cell reconstitution after alpha-beta-depleted transplantation in children. Study-wide results and caveats: About two months after transplant, alpha-beta T cells reportedly came from several hundred expanded graft clones. Most T-cell counts and diversity one year after the transplant came from T cells that were newly produced. From surviving recipient T cells and thymic progenitors came the high day-60 TCRbeta diversity observed in some patients.

Germline CDR1 is MGHRA and CDR2 is YSYEKL. This CDR3 has 13 amino acids. Preparing the TCRbeta library involved the use of unique molecular identifiers. MiXCR, run by TCRdb on the PCR reads, gives a single entry per CDR3 protein. The sample records around 700,000 distinct CDR3 sequences, roughly 14% being singletons. In regard to this clonotype: No antigen is known for it. A much more abundant neighbour one base away suggests this may be a read error.

This TCR came from a girl between 2 and 10 years old with congenital amegakaryocytic thrombocytopenia, due to receive a stem cell transplant. V and J are TRBV4-1 and TRBJ1-1; D is unclear. Sequencing used PBMCs, obtained before TCRalphabeta/CD19-depleted stem cell transplant. The CDR3 coding sequence is TGCGCCTGCAGCCGAGAGTGGGGTACTGAAGCTTTCTTT. Residues: CACSREWGTEAFF.